This T cell receptor (beta chain) was documented in a study of blood T cell repertoires in COVID-19. Study information: Acute and convalescent COVID-19 samples came from the United States, Italy and Spain. The cDNA or gDNA used as material had been derived from T cells, B-cell-depleted T cells, or PBMCs.

The V gene's germline CDR1 is DFQATT and CDR2 SNEGSKA (reference sequence). V dropped 3 bases and J dropped 5 bases, with 13 bases sitting between them. This CDR3 is 13 amino acids long. Generated by immunoSEQ multiplex PCR, the TCRdb table keeps only in-frame clones and is missing some. Of some 100,000 clones detected, more than 75% appear once; the ten largest clones hold around 4.5%. This sequence was found in an elderly woman with active COVID-19. This chain connects TRBV20-1 to TRBJ2-5; the D is unclear. Sequenced input: peripheral blood. CDR3: CSASPRLLETQYF. The CDR3 DNA reads as TGCAGTGCTAGTCCGCGGCTCCTCGAGACCCAGTACTTC.